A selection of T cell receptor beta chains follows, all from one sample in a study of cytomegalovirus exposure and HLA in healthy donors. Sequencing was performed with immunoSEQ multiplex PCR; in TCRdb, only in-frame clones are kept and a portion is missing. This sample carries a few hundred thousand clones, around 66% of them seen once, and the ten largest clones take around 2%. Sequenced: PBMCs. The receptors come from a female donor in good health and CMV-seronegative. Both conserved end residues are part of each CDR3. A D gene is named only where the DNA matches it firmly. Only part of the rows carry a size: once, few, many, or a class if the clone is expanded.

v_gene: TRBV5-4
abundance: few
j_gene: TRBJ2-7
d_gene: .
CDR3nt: TGTGCCAGCAGCTTGGCCCTACGCGAGCAGTACTTC
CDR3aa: CASSLALREQYF

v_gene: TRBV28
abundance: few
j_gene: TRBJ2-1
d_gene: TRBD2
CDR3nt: TGTGCCAGCAGTTCAACTAGCGGGAGTACCGATGAGCAGTTCTTC
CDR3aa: CASSSTSGSTDEQFF

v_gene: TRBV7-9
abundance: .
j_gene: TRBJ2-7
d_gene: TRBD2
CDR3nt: TGTGCCAGCAGCTTTGCGGGAGGAGGGACCTACGAGCAGTACTTC
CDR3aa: CASSFAGGGTYEQYF

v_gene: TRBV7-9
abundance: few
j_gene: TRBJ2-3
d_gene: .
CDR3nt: TGTGCCAGCAGCTTAGCTTCTACTAGCCCAGATACGCAGTATTTT
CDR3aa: CASSLASTSPDTQYF

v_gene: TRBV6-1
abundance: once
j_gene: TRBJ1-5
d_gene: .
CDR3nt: TGTGCCAGCAGTGAAGGATTTACAGGGACTAGCAATCAGCCCCAGCATTTT
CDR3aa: CASSEGFTGTSNQPQHF

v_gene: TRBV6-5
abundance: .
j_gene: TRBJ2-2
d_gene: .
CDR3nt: TGTGCCAGCAGCCTCGGGGGGCCCGGGGAGCTGTTTTTT
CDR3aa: CASSLGGPGELFF

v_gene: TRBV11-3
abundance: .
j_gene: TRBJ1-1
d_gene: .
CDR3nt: TGTGCCAGCAGCTTACCTTCCGACTATGTAACTGAAGCTTTCTTT
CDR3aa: CASSLPSDYVTEAFF

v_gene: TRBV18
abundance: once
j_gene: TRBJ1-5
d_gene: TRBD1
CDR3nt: TGTGCCAGCTCGCCACCGGGACAGGGTAAACAGCCCCAGCATTTT
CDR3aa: CASSPPGQGKQPQHF

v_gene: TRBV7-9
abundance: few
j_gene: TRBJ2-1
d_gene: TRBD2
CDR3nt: TGTGCCAGCAGCTTAAGGCAAGCGGGAGGGTACAATGAGCAGTTCTTC
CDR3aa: CASSLRQAGGYNEQFF

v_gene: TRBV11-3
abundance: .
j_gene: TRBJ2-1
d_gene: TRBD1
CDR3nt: TGTGCCAGCAGCAACCGGGACAGATACAATGAGCAGTTCTTC
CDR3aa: CASSNRDRYNEQFF

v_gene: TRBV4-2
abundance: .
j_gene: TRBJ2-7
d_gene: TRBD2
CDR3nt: TGTGCCAGCAGCCAAGAATGGGGAGGGTTCGAGCAGTACTTC
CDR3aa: CASSQEWGGFEQYF

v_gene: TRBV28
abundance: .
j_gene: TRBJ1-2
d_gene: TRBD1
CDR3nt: TGTGCCAGCAGTTTAATAAAGGACCAGGGACAGGGAGGATATGGCTACACCTTC
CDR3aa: CASSLIKDQGQGGYGYTF

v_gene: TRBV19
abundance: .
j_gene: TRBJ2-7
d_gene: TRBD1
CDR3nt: TGTGCCAGTAGTATTCAAGTCGGACAGGGCTACGAGCAGTACTTC
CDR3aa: CASSIQVGQGYEQYF

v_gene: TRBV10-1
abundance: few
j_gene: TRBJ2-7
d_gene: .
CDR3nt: TGCGCCAGCAGTGAGGGGGGGAGAGGCGAGCAGTACTTC
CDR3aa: CASSEGGRGEQYF

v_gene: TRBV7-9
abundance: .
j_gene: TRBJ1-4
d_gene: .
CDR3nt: TGTGCCAGCAGCCTTGGACAGACCGGCGTGGGGGATGAAAAACTGTTTTTT
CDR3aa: CASSLGQTGVGDEKLFF

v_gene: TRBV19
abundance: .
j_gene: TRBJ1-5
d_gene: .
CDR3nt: TGTGCCAGTAGTATCGGGGATAGCAATCAGCCCCAGCATTTT
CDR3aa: CASSIGDSNQPQHF

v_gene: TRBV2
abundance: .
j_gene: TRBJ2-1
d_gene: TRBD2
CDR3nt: TGTGCCAGCAGTGAAGCCGTCTACTTCAGCGGGAGCTCCTACAATGAGCAGTTCTTC
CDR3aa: CASSEAVYFSGSSYNEQFF

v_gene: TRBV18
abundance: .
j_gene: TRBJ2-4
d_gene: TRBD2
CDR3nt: TGTGCCAGCTCACCGCGAAGCGGGAGCCAACGGAACATTCAGTACTTC
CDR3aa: CASSPRSGSQRNIQYF

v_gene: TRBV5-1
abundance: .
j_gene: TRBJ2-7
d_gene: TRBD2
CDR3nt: TGCGCCAGCAGCCGGGGTGACGGGAGGGGTTACGAGCAGTACTTC
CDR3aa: CASSRGDGRGYEQYF

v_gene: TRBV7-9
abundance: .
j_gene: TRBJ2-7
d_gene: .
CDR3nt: TGTGCCAGCAGCCCTGGACAGTCCTACGAGCAGTACTTC
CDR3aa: CASSPGQSYEQYF

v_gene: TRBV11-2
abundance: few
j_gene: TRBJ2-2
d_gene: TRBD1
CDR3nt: TGTGCCAGCAGTCCTCAGGGGGCTGGCGGGGAGCTGTTTTTT
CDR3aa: CASSPQGAGGELFF

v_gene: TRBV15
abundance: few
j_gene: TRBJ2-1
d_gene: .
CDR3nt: TGTGCCACCAGCAGAGATCTAGGGGGATACAATGAGCAGTTCTTC
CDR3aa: CATSRDLGGYNEQFF

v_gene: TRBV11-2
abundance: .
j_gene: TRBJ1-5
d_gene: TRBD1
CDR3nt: TGTGCCAGCAGCTTTGCGGGACAGCCCAATCAGCCCCAGCATTTT
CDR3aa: CASSFAGQPNQPQHF

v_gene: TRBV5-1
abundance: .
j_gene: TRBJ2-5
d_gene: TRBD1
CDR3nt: TGCGCCAGCAGCTTGGGGACAGGGGGCAAGGAGACCCAGTACTTC
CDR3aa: CASSLGTGGKETQYF